Following are 22 T cell receptor beta chains from one sample sequenced in a study of cytomegalovirus exposure and HLA in healthy donors. The PCR used 60 Vbeta and 13 Jbeta primers. Only in-frame clones appear in the TCRdb table, and some are missing; sequencing was by immunoSEQ multiplex PCR. The sample includes about 160,000 clones, 82% of them seen just once. Sequencing input: PBMCs. These receptors were obtained from a girl aged 2-10 years in good health and CMV-seropositive.

The chain combines TRBV30 with TRBJ1-2; D call uncertain. From germline, CDR1 is GTSNPN and CDR2 SVGIG (reference sequence). Trimming took 6 bases from V and 7 from J, leaving 15 bases between them. CDR3 length: 12 residues. The CDR3, as DNA: TGTGCCTGCCCGACGGGTCCCAGTGGCTACACCTTC. Translating gives CACPTGPSGYTF.

The chain joins TRBV2 to TRBJ2-7; TRBD2 aligns across 13 bases. The CDR3 is 20 residues long. Trimming removed 2 bases from V and 0 bases from J; junction bases left unmatched: 13. Germline loops: CDR1 SNHLY, CDR2 FYNNEI. The CDR3 bases are TGTGCCAGCAGTGAACCTGGTGGGACTAGCGGGACGAGCCCCTCCTACGAGCAGTACTTC. It translates to CASSEPGGTSGTSPSYEQYF.

The J gene is TRBJ2-4, the V gene TRBV13; the D gene is possibly TRBD2 (7 bases). Germline CDR1 is PRHDT and CDR2 is FYEKMQ (reference sequence). V was trimmed by 1 base and J by 1 base, leaving 17 bases between them. There are 18 residues in the CDR3. The chain's CDR3 is CASSLATREGGAKNIQYF. CDR3 nucleotide sequence: TGTGCCAGCAGCTTAGCCACCCGCGAGGGGGGGGCCAAAAACATTCAGTACTTC.

This chain joins TRBV27 and TRBJ2-4; D gene unclear. Germline V gene data show CDR1 as MNHEY and CDR2 as SMNVEV (reference sequence). The CDR3 sequence is 14 residues long. Trimming removed 5 bases from V and 3 bases from J, with 11 bases in between. The CDR3 here is CASSPDFVKNIQYF. The DNA of the CDR3 is TGTGCCAGCAGTCCCGACTTCGTCAAAAACATTCAGTACTTC.

The chain recombines TRBV30 with TRBJ1-6; D gene ambiguous. The CDR3 sequence is 12 residues long. The germline V and J ends were trimmed by 3 bases and 14 bases, with 14 bases remaining between them. Germline CDR1 GTSNPN, CDR2 SVGIG (reference sequence). The CDR3 DNA is TGTGCCTGGAGGCCAGCGGGGTTAGCCCTCCACTTT. Amino acids: CAWRPAGLALHF. Full variable domain (outside the CDR3, taken from reference TRBV30 and TRBJ1-6): SQTIHQWPATLVQPVGSPLSLECTVEGTSNPNLYWYRQAAGRGLQLLFYSVGIGQISSEVPQNLSASRPQDRQFILSSKKLLLSDSGFYLCAWRPAGLALHFGNGTRLTVT.

A few counts support this clone. This chain connects TRBV11-2 to TRBJ1-4; D not resolved. CDR3 length: 14 residues. The germline CDR1 and CDR2 sequences are SGHAT and FQNNGV. Between the trimmed V and J ends, which lost 5 bases and 8 bases, there was a span of 15 bases. CDR3 region: CASSLHRGHEKLFF. As DNA, the CDR3 is TGTGCCAGCAGCCTCCACCGAGGTCACGAAAAACTGTTTTTT.

This rearrangement joins TRBV15 to TRBJ2-5, with D maybe TRBD1 (5 bases). The germline gives CDR1 LNHNV, CDR2 YYDKDF (reference sequence). V lost 6 bases and J lost 11, with 16 bases in between. The CDR3 has 12 residues. CDR3 in DNA: TGTGCCACCAGGACCTTCGGACAAGAGCAGTACTTC. Translated, it gives CATRTFGQEQYF.

The chain links TRBV28 to TRBJ2-1; D is possibly TRBD2 (5 bases). The ends were cut back, 6 bases at V and 3 bases at J, with 18 bases in the middle. The V gene's germline CDR1 is MDHEN and CDR2 SYDVKM. This CDR3 is 16 amino acids long. The CDR3 spells CASRSDYSSNYNEQFF. The CDR3 coding sequence is TGTGCCAGCAGGTCCGACTACTCCTCGAACTACAATGAGCAGTTCTTC.

V and J are TRBV6-5 and TRBJ1-5; no clear D. The CDR3 has 14 amino acids. Trimming shortened V by 0 bases and J by 3 bases, and 6 bases separated the two germline ends. Germline assignment: CDR1 MNHEY and CDR2 SVGAGI. CDR3 residues: CASSYSRYNQPQHF. The CDR3 coding sequence is TGTGCCAGCAGTTACTCCCGTTACAATCAGCCCCAGCATTTT.

The V gene is TRBV4-1, the J gene TRBJ2-5; D perhaps matches TRBD2 (6 bases). V dropped 2 bases and J dropped 11 bases, with 18 bases sitting between them. The CDR3 loop spans 14 amino acids. The germline V gene encodes CDR1 MGHRA and CDR2 YSYEKL. The CDR3 is CASSQLRDSTKQYF. The CDR3 region has the DNA TGCGCCAGCAGCCAACTTAGGGACTCAACAAAGCAGTACTTC.

The chain carries TRBV5-4 and TRBJ1-3; D is possibly TRBD1 (6 bases). Trimming stripped 0 bases from V and 0 bases from J, with 7 bases between. Germline V gene sequence: CDR1 SGHNT, CDR2 YYREEE (reference sequence). CDR3 size: 15 residues. Here the CDR3 DNA reads TGTGCCAGCAGCTTGGACAGGGCCTCTGGAAACACCATATATTTT. Its translation is CASSLDRASGNTIYF.

The gene calls are TRBV2 and TRBJ2-5; 8 bases agree with TRBD2. The CDR3 is 15 amino acids. The germline V gene encodes CDR1 SNHLY and CDR2 FYNNEI. V dropped 3 bases and J dropped 5; count of bases not matched to a gene: 8. CDR3 sequence: CASSDYSGGWETQYF. The CDR3 DNA reads as TGTGCCAGCAGTGATTATTCGGGAGGGTGGGAGACCCAGTACTTC.

This chain uses TRBV2 with TRBJ2-7; D may be TRBD1 (6 bases). Per the germline V gene, CDR1 is SNHLY and CDR2 is FYNNEI. The CDR3 is 16 residues long. Trimming removed 1 base from V and 3 bases from J, with 16 bases in between. The CDR3, as DNA: TGTGCCAGCAGTGAAGTGGGCAGGGGCCCAAGCTACGAGCAGTACTTC. It yields the protein CASSEVGRGPSYEQYF. Complete variable domain (other parts from reference TRBV2 and TRBJ2-7): EPEVTQTPSHQVTQMGQEVILRCVPISNHLYFYWYRQILGQKVEFLVSFYNNEISEKSEIFDDQFSVERPDGSNFTLKIRSTKLEDSAMYFCASSEVGRGPSYEQYFGPGTRLTVT.

With regard to this clone: Mismatch with germline at one junction end may stem from a read error. The rearrangement joins TRBV6-1 to TRBJ1-5; possible D gene TRBD1, 5 bases. This CDR3 is built from 16 residues. Germline-derived CDR1 and CDR2 are MNHNS and SASEGT. The CDR3 sequence is CASSGAFRQSNQSQHF. CDR3 DNA sequence: TGTGCCAGCAGTGGAGCCTTTAGACAGAGCAATCAGTCCCAGCATTTT.

The chain uses TRBV20-1 and TRBJ2-5; no clear D gene. Germline V lookup: CDR1 DFQATT, CDR2 SNEGSKA (reference sequence). V was cut by 4 bases and J by 3 bases, with 3 bases left in between. This CDR3 has 10 residues. The CDR3 DNA reads as TGCAGTGCTATAAAAGAGACCCAGTACTTC. Its protein product is CSAIKETQYF.

The V gene is TRBV6-1, the J gene TRBJ2-2; the match to TRBD2 covers 9 bases. The junction had 1 base not matched to a gene; V was cut back by 1 base and J by 4 bases. This CDR3 comprises 15 residues. Germline CDR1 is MNHNS and CDR2 is SASEGT. CDR3 DNA: TGTGCCAGCAGTGAAGAACTAGCGGGCACCGGGGAGCTGTTTTTT. This gives the protein CASSEELAGTGELFF.

The chain uses TRBV6-6 and TRBJ2-7; TRBD1 matches at 8 bases. Germline V gene sequence: CDR1 MNHNY, CDR2 SVGAGI (reference sequence). This CDR3 spans 15 amino acids. V lost 6 bases, J lost 4 bases, and 11 bases stayed unmatched. CDR3 nucleotide sequence: TGTGCCAGCAGCCGATCCGGGCAGGGGGCGTACGAGCAGTACTTC. It encodes CASSRSGQGAYEQYF.

The rearrangement links TRBV15 to TRBJ1-6; 9 nucleotides match TRBD1. The ends lost 3 bases at V and 7 bases at J; junction bases unmatched: 7. The CDR3 covers 16 residues. The V gene's germline CDR1 is LNHNV and CDR2 YYDKDF (reference sequence). In DNA, the CDR3 is TGTGCCACCAGCAGGAATCCGGGACAGGGAAATTCACCCCTCCACTTT. This gives the protein CATSRNPGQGNSPLHF. Together with reference TRBV15 and TRBJ1-6, the CDR3 gives the full variable domain: DAMVIQNPRYQVTQFGKPVTLSCSQTLNHNVMYWYQQKSSQAPKLLFHYYDKDFNNEADTPDNFQSRRPNTSFCFLDIRSPGLGDTAMYLCATSRNPGQGNSPLHFGNGTRLTVT.

The chain carries TRBV5-1 and TRBJ2-1; D call uncertain. Trimming left V 0 bases short and J 5 bases short, with 6 bases between. Germline V gene data show CDR1 as SGHRS and CDR2 as YFSETQ. The CDR3 contains 13 residues. For the CDR3, the DNA is TGCGCCAGCAGCTTGGGCTATCACAATGAGCAGTTCTTC. This sequence encodes CASSLGYHNEQFF.

The rearrangement links TRBV5-1 to TRBJ2-1; D uncertain. CDR3 length equals 13 residues. With 2 bases removed from V and 1 base from J, the gap between germline ends came to 4 bases. The germline V gene encodes CDR1 SGHRS and CDR2 YFSETQ. CDR3 amino acids: CASSFQSYNEQFF. DNA of the CDR3: TGCGCCAGCAGCTTTCAGTCCTACAATGAGCAGTTCTTC. Full variable domain (missing parts from reference TRBV5-1 and TRBJ2-1): KAGVTQTPRYLIKTRGQQVTLSCSPISGHRSVSWYQQTPGQGLQFLFEYFSETQRNKGNFPGRFSGRQFSNSRSEMNVSTLELGDSALYLCASSFQSYNEQFFGPGTRLTVL.

The chain joins TRBV6-1 to TRBJ1-5; no clear D gene. The germline CDR1 and CDR2 sequences are MNHNS and SASEGT. The CDR3 length is 13 residues. V was cut by 3 bases and J by 5 bases, with 8 bases left in between. CDR3 sequence: CASSDAWYQPQHF. CDR3 DNA: TGTGCCAGCAGTGATGCGTGGTATCAGCCCCAGCATTTT.

On this clone itself: Germline and junction disagree at one end, which may indicate a read error. The chain has TRBV5-6 and TRBJ1-4, with D perhaps TRBD1 (5 bases). Germline CDR1 reads SGHDT; CDR2 reads YYEEEE. CDR3 size: 17 residues. The CDR3 here is CASSKTGNAVKNWAPLF. The CDR3 DNA is TGTGCCAGCAGCAAAACAGGAAATGCTGTGAAAAACTGGGCCCCGCTTTTT.